A single sample is the source of the 29 T cell receptor beta chains below, sequenced in a study of blood T cells in healthy people across ages. A sample-barcoded 5' primer and a J-beta primer mix were used in a second PCR of about 7 to 11 cycles. TCRdb independently ran MiXCR on the 5' RACE reads; one entry per CDR3 protein. The sample consists of about 1,500,000 distinct CDR3 sequences, 28% of them appearing once. Sequences were obtained from blood. The source of these receptors is a young woman in good health.

V gene TRBV29-1 combines with J gene TRBJ2-2; 7 bases map to TRBD2. CDR1 is SQVTM and CDR2 is ANQGSEA in the germline V gene. The CDR3 is 15 amino acids. V lost 2 bases to trimming and J lost 4 bases; unmatched junction nucleotides: 7. The CDR3 sequence is CSVERGGSGTGELFF. The CDR3 region has the DNA TGCAGCGTTGAACGGGGCGGGAGCGGCACCGGGGAGCTGTTTTTT.

This chain links TRBV4-1 with TRBJ1-5, with TRBD1 matching 9 bases. Unmatched junction bases numbered 24, after V lost 6 bases and J lost 6 bases. The CDR3 is made up of 20 amino acids. Germline V lookup: CDR1 MGHRA, CDR2 YSYEKL. The CDR3 bases are TGCGCCAGCAGAGCAATAACCGGGACAGGGACGGGCAGGGGAGGTCAGCCCCAGCATTTT. It is translated as CASRAITGTGTGRGGQPQHF.

The V and J genes are TRBV5-1 and TRBJ2-1, with TRBD2 identical over 7 bases. V shed 0 bases, J shed 2 bases, and the junction held 5 bases outside the gene matches. The CDR3 runs 16 residues. The germline V gene encodes CDR1 SGHRS and CDR2 YFSETQ. CDR3 residues: CASSLAAGATYNEQFF. The CDR3, as DNA: TGCGCCAGCAGCTTGGCTGCGGGAGCGACCTACAATGAGCAGTTCTTC.

For this clonotype: It may be a read error: a sequence one base away is much more abundant. The CDR3 reads CASSPEGEEQYF. The CDR3, as DNA: TGCGCCAGCAGCCCGGAGGGAGAGGAGCAGTACTTC. The chain has TRBV5-1 and TRBJ2-5, with D possibly TRBD2 on 6 matching bases. The CDR3 contains 12 residues. Germline-derived CDR1 and CDR2 are SGHRS and YFSETQ. Trimming pared 4 bases from V and 11 bases from J, leaving 15 bases between. The variable domain in full, completed from reference TRBV5-1 and TRBJ2-5, reads KAGVTQTPRYLIKTRGQQVTLSCSPISGHRSVSWYQQTPGQGLQFLFEYFSETQRNKGNFPGRFSGRQFSNSRSEMNVSTLELGDSALYLCASSPEGEEQYFGPGTRLLVL.

This clonotype came up a few times. The rearrangement joins TRBV7-2 to TRBJ2-5, with D possibly being TRBD1 or TRBD2 (5 bases each). The J call may be wrong; the DNA end is better matched by TRBJ2-7. This CDR3 has 13 amino acids. CDR1 SGHTA and CDR2 FQGNSA come from the germline V gene. CDR3 loop: CASSLGPNNEQYF. CDR3 in DNA: TGTGCCAGCAGCCTGGGACCTAACAACGAGCAGTACTTC.

The chain employs TRBV5-1 and TRBJ2-6; 7 bases fit TRBD1. Germline V gives CDR1 SGHRS, CDR2 YFSETQ. The junction had 10 bases not matched to a gene; V was cut back by 10 bases and J by 0 bases. The CDR3 sequence is 16 residues long. In nucleotides, the CDR3 is TGCGCCGGTCGGGACAGCGTACTCTCTGGGGCCAACGTCCTGACTTTC. Translation gives CAGRDSVLSGANVLTF.

The chain's CDR3 is CASSAPSNEQFF. Written as DNA, the CDR3 is TGTGCCAGCAGCGCCCCTAGCAATGAGCAGTTCTTC. The V gene is TRBV9, the J gene TRBJ2-1; no clear D gene. CDR3 size: 12 residues. Germline V gene sequence: CDR1 SGDLS, CDR2 YYNGEE. Trimming left V 3 bases short and J 6 bases short, with 7 bases between.

This clonotype has more than one count but fewer than ten. The CDR3, as DNA: TGCGCCAGCAGCCTAACAACAGGGGACAATTCACCCCTCCACTTT. It translates to CASSLTTGDNSPLHF. This chain joins TRBV5-1 and TRBJ1-6; TRBD1 agrees at 7 bases. Germline V gene sequence: CDR1 SGHRS, CDR2 YFSETQ. This CDR3 has 15 residues. Trimming removed 4 bases from V and 7 bases from J; junction bases left unmatched: 8.

This clonotype has more than one count but fewer than ten. The rearrangement uses TRBV9 and TRBJ2-6; no reliable D call. CDR3 size: 17 residues. Germline-derived CDR1 and CDR2 are SGDLS and YYNGEE. V was trimmed by 0 bases and J by 1 base, leaving 11 bases between them. CDR3 region: CASSVAGKLSGANVLTF. In nucleotides, the CDR3 is TGTGCCAGCAGCGTAGCTGGGAAATTATCTGGGGCCAACGTCCTGACTTTC.

This clonotype was observed a handful of times. The chain has TRBV3-1 and TRBJ1-5; D not resolved. The CDR3 sequence is 17 residues long. The V end was cut by 1 base, the J end by 3 bases, with 16 bases between. Germline V CDR1 and CDR2: LGHDT, YNNKEL (reference sequence). The CDR3 loop reads CASSQARLVPPNQPQHF. DNA of the CDR3: TGTGCCAGCAGCCAAGCCAGGCTGGTACCCCCCAATCAGCCCCAGCATTTT.

This clonotype occurred many times. The rearrangement joins TRBV29-1 to TRBJ1-2; maybe TRBD1 (5 bases). The V end lost 7 bases, the J end lost 6 bases, and 18 bases lay between the germline ends. Germline V gene data show CDR1 as SQVTM and CDR2 as ANQGSEA. The CDR3 is 13 amino acids. CDR3 amino acids: CSAWGGSVDGYTF. CDR3 in DNA: TGCAGCGCCTGGGGGGGAAGTGTGGATGGCTACACCTTC.

This clonotype came up a few times. The V and J genes are TRBV20-1 and TRBJ1-5, with D maybe TRBD1 (6 bases). Germline V gene data show CDR1 as DFQATT and CDR2 as SNEGSKA (reference sequence). CDR3 length: 13 amino acids. V dropped 0 bases and J dropped 10 bases, with 13 bases sitting between them. DNA of the CDR3: TGCAGTGCTAGAGATTCGGGGGCAGGTCCCCAGCATTTT. Translation gives CSARDSGAGPQHF.

The genes are TRBV12-3 or TRBV12-4 and TRBJ1-1; TRBD1 might be the D (5 bases). The CDR3 is 13 residues long. Trimming shortened V by 11 bases and J by 4 bases, and 17 bases separated the two germline ends. As DNA, the CDR3 is TGTGCCGGCTCCGAGGGGCCGGCCACTGAAGCTTTCTTT. Protein: CAGSEGPATEAFF.

At least ten counts were recorded for this clonotype. The J gene is TRBJ2-7, the V gene TRBV28; D not certain. The CDR3 is 15 residues long. The V gene's germline CDR1 is MDHEN and CDR2 SYDVKM. V lost 3 bases and J lost 4, with 16 bases in between. The CDR3 nucleotides are TGTGCCAGCAGTTTTCGCCAAAGGGTTGGGTACGAGCAGTACTTC. This codes for CASSFRQRVGYEQYF. Combining the CDR3 with reference TRBV28 and TRBJ2-7 gives the whole variable domain DVKVTQSSRYLVKRTGEKVFLECVQDMDHENMFWYRQDPGLGLRLIYFSYDVKMKEKGDIPEGYSVSREKKERFSLILESASTNQTSMYLCASSFRQRVGYEQYFGPGTRLTVT.

This clonotype was counted between two and nine times. The rearrangement uses TRBV27 and TRBJ1-5; no firm D call. Trimming stripped 0 bases from V and 0 bases from J, with 3 bases between. The CDR3 is 14 residues long. Germline CDR1 MNHEY, CDR2 SMNVEV (reference sequence). CDR3: CASSLSVSNQPQHF. In DNA form, the CDR3 reads TGTGCCAGCAGTTTATCCGTTAGCAATCAGCCCCAGCATTTT.

This clonotype was counted at least ten times. The V gene is TRBV20-1, the J gene TRBJ1-2; D gene uncertain. The CDR3 has 13 amino acids. Trimming shortened V by 3 bases and J by 4 bases, and 12 bases separated the two germline ends. CDR1 is DFQATT, CDR2 SNEGSKA, per germline (reference sequence). The CDR3 nucleotides read TGCAGTGCTAGGGATGGGGAGGCCTATGGCTACACCTTC. Encoded protein: CSARDGEAYGYTF.

This clonotype was recorded many times. This chain uses TRBV10-3 with TRBJ2-7; 7 bases are a match to TRBD1. After removal of 0 bases from V and 0 bases from J, the junction contained 11 bases not matched to a gene. Germline lookup yields CDR1 ENHRY and CDR2 SYGVKD. The CDR3 is 18 amino acids. CDR3 bases: TGTGCCATCAGTGAGTCTGGCGTTCCTCGGGACAGCTCCTACGAGCAGTACTTC. It is translated as CAISESGVPRDSSYEQYF.

The chain recombines TRBV6-5 with TRBJ1-1, with D possibly matching TRBD1 (5 bases). Trimming stripped 0 bases from V and 0 bases from J, with 14 bases between. This CDR3 spans 17 amino acids. CDR1 and CDR2 (germline): MNHEY, SVGAGI. The CDR3 sequence: CASSYSGGSDVNTEAFF. The CDR3 region has the DNA TGTGCCAGCAGTTACTCCGGGGGGTCGGACGTGAACACTGAAGCTTTCTTT.

This clonotype was found many times. V usage is TRBV14 and J usage is TRBJ2-7; D not certain. The CDR3 runs to 15 residues. The germline V gene has CDR1 SGHDN and CDR2 FVKESK. Trimming removed 1 base at V and 3 bases at J, with 13 bases between. CDR3 loop: CASSQGAPHFYEQYF. Here the CDR3 DNA reads TGTGCCAGCAGCCAAGGTGCCCCACACTTCTACGAGCAGTACTTC.

This clonotype was recorded at least ten times. V is TRBV29-1 and J is TRBJ2-3; a possible D gene is TRBD1 (6 bases). The CDR3 spans 10 residues. The germline gives CDR1 SQVTM, CDR2 ANQGSEA. Trimming took 7 bases from V and 5 from J, leaving 7 bases between them. The CDR3 protein is CSGRGDTQYF. In DNA, the CDR3 is TGCAGCGGCAGGGGAGATACGCAGTATTTT.

This chain uses TRBV5-1 with TRBJ1-2, with D uncertain. Germline V gives CDR1 SGHRS, CDR2 YFSETQ. V was pared by 0 bases and J by 4 bases, with 10 bases between. CDR3 size: 14 residues. CDR3 sequence: CASSLGEVTYGYTF. CDR3 DNA sequence: TGCGCCAGCAGCTTGGGTGAGGTGACCTATGGCTACACCTTC.

The V and J genes are TRBV7-2 and TRBJ2-1; a possible D gene is TRBD2 (6 bases). The length of the CDR3 is 17 residues. Trimming shortened V by 1 base and J by 8 bases, and 21 bases separated the two germline ends. Per germline, CDR1 SGHTA and CDR2 FQGNSA. CDR3 in DNA: TGTGCCAGCAGCTTAGAAGCCGGTAGCGGAGGGGACCATGAGCAGTTCTTC. Its protein product is CASSLEAGSGGDHEQFF.

This clonotype has more than one count but fewer than ten. The CDR3 bases are TGTGCCAGCAGCCCAAGATATATGGGTTGGAAGTACTTC. This translates into CASSPRYMGWKYF. The chain employs TRBV3-1 and TRBJ2-5, with D uncertain. Germline V CDR1 and CDR2: LGHDT, YNNKEL (reference sequence). The V end was cut by 4 bases, the J end by 12 bases, with 18 bases between. The CDR3 has 13 amino acids.

This chain joins TRBV10-1 and TRBJ2-3; 9 nucleotides match TRBD1. This CDR3 has 10 amino acids. V was clipped by 11 bases and J by 9 bases; unmatched bases: 3. CDR1 is WNHNN, CDR2 SYGVQD, per germline (reference sequence). The DNA for the CDR3 is TGCGCCGGAACAGGGGGCACGCAGTATTTT. Amino acid sequence: CAGTGGTQYF.

This clonotype has ten or more counts. V gene TRBV12-3 or TRBV12-4 combines with J gene TRBJ2-7; no reliable D call. This CDR3 is built from 12 residues. V lost 3 bases, J lost 7 bases, and 10 bases lay in between. CDR3 DNA sequence: TGTGCCAGCAGTTTCGATCCCTCTGAGCAGTACTTC. It specifies CASSFDPSEQYF.

V and J are TRBV6-1 and TRBJ2-7; possible D gene TRBD2, 5 bases. This CDR3 comprises 12 residues. In germline, CDR1 is MNHNS, CDR2 SASEGT. V shed 9 bases and J shed 2 bases, with 11 bases lying between them. CDR3 region: CASGLVPYEQYF. CDR3 bases: TGTGCCAGTGGACTTGTACCCTACGAGCAGTACTTC.

The rearrangement joins TRBV20-1 to TRBJ2-1, with a tentative D call TRBD1 (5 bases). The CDR3 is 13 amino acids. Trimming removed 3 bases from V and 10 bases from J, with 16 bases in between. The germline CDR1 and CDR2 sequences are DFQATT and SNEGSKA (reference sequence). The CDR3 spells CSAREVTQGEQFF. The CDR3 DNA follows: TGCAGTGCTAGGGAAGTAACCCAGGGAGAGCAGTTCTTC.

The CDR3, as DNA: TGCAGTGCTAGAGGCCAGGGTCCCTGTGACGAGCAGTACTTC. Translating gives CSARGQGPCDEQYF. The chain recombines TRBV20-1 with TRBJ2-7; D perhaps matches TRBD1 (5 bases). Trimming stripped 1 base from V and 5 bases from J, with 15 bases between. The CDR3 sequence is 14 residues long. Per the germline V gene, CDR1 is DFQATT and CDR2 is SNEGSKA (reference sequence).

A single count supports this clonotype. A read error may produce the germline difference seen at one junction end. The chain recombines TRBV18 with TRBJ2-4, with 7 bases that match TRBD1. The CDR3 contains 14 residues. Germline V gene lookup returns CDR1 KGHSH and CDR2 LQKENI. CDR3 in DNA: TGTGCCCGCTCACAGGGACAGAGGTCTAACATTCAGTACTTC. Amino acids: CARSQGQRSNIQYF.